These 10 T cell receptor beta chains were sequenced from one sample in a study of cytomegalovirus exposure and HLA in healthy donors. In the PCR, 60 Vbeta and 13 Jbeta primers were used. The table came from immunoSEQ multiplex PCR; TCRdb's copy has only in-frame clones and leaves some out. The repertoire holds fewer than 75,000 clones, with approximately 79% as singletons. The material sequenced was PBMCs. The receptors stem from a woman between 25 and 40 years old in good health and CMV-seronegative.

The V gene is TRBV5-4, the J gene TRBJ2-5, with a possible D match to TRBD1 (6 bases). Trimming stripped 2 bases from V and 2 bases from J, with 13 bases between. CDR1 is SGHNT, CDR2 YYREEE, per germline (reference sequence). The CDR3 loop spans 15 amino acids. CDR3 bases: TGTGCCAGCAGCTTCCCGGACAGCAGACAAGAGACCCAGTACTTC. Its translation: CASSFPDSRQETQYF.

The chain is built from TRBV19 and TRBJ1-2; 8 bases are shared with TRBD1. The CDR3 is made up of 15 amino acids. Germline trimming cut 7 bases from V and 4 bases from J; bases unmatched to any gene: 11. Germline-derived CDR1 and CDR2 are LNHDA and SQIVND (reference sequence). CDR3 in amino acids: CASTIRPGGTYGYTF. In DNA form, the CDR3 reads TGTGCCAGTACCATCCGGCCAGGGGGCACCTATGGCTACACCTTC.

This chain joins TRBV6-5 and TRBJ2-7; 9 bases align to TRBD2. Germline assignment: CDR1 MNHEY and CDR2 SVGAGI. CDR3 length: 15 amino acids. V was pared by 2 bases and J by 7 bases, with 9 bases of the junction left unmatched. The CDR3 bases are TGTGCCAGCAGTTACACGGGACTAGCCTCTCGAGAGCAGTACGTC. Translated: CASSYTGLASREQYV.

The chain uses TRBV19 and TRBJ1-5; D is unclear. Germline lookup yields CDR1 LNHDA and CDR2 SQIVND (reference sequence). Trimming cost V 6 bases and J 1 base, with 7 bases left between them. The length of the CDR3 is 13 residues. The CDR3 loop reads CASRQFSNQPQHF. The CDR3 coding sequence is TGTGCCAGTAGACAGTTCAGCAATCAGCCCCAGCATTTT.

The chain combines TRBV6-5 with TRBJ2-7; 12 bases are a match to TRBD1. With 5 bases clipped from V and 8 bases from J, the junction kept 7 bases outside the gene matches. Germline-derived CDR1 and CDR2 are MNHEY and SVGAGI. This CDR3 has 14 amino acids. The CDR3: CASSPDRDRGQQYV. As DNA, the CDR3 is TGTGCCAGCAGTCCCGACCGGGACAGGGGGCAGCAGTACGTC.

The V gene is TRBV5-5, the J gene TRBJ2-3; 10 bases map to TRBD1. The germline V gene has CDR1 SGHKS and CDR2 YYEKEE (reference sequence). V dropped 0 bases and J dropped 5; count of bases not matched to a gene: 9. The CDR3 has 17 residues. DNA for the CDR3: TGTGCCAGCAGCTTGGACCCCGCCGGGACAGGGGAAGATACGCAGTATTTT. Translated, it gives CASSLDPAGTGEDTQYF.

The J gene is TRBJ1-5, the V gene TRBV12-5; D is undetermined. V lost 0 bases to trimming and J lost 6 bases, with 6 bases between them. The CDR3 is 13 residues long. From germline, CDR1 is LGHNT and CDR2 FRNRAP. CDR3 nucleotides: TGTGCTAGTGGTTTGGTACTAAGTCAGCCCCAGCATTTT. The encoded protein is CASGLVLSQPQHF.

V usage is TRBV18 and J usage is TRBJ1-2; TRBD1 matches 7 bases. The CDR3 loop spans 14 amino acids. CDR1 KGHSH and CDR2 LQKENI come from the germline V gene. With 3 bases clipped from V and 4 bases from J, the junction kept 5 bases outside the gene matches. CDR3 sequence (DNA): TGTGCCAGCTCACCGGACAGGTTCCGCTATGGCTACACCTTC. Its protein product is CASSPDRFRYGYTF.

The genes are TRBV18 and TRBJ2-4; 8 bases fit TRBD1. This CDR3 has 15 amino acids. The V gene's germline CDR1 is KGHSH and CDR2 LQKENI. The V gene end was trimmed by 3 bases and the J gene end by 4 bases; junction bases not matched to a gene: 5. CDR3 DNA sequence: TGTGCCAGCTCACCCGGGCAGGGGGCGAAAAACATTCAGTACTTC. As protein: CASSPGQGAKNIQYF.

V is TRBV7-9 and J is TRBJ2-1, with D maybe TRBD1 (6 bases). The CDR3 length is 16 residues. Looked up from germline, CDR1 is SEHNR and CDR2 is FQNEAQ (reference sequence). V was cut by 5 bases and J by 3 bases, with 17 bases left in between. This CDR3 is CASSPDSPHYYNEQFF. In nucleotides, the CDR3 is TGTGCCAGCAGCCCGGACAGTCCCCACTACTACAATGAGCAGTTCTTC.